Below, 14 T cell receptor beta chains from the same sample are listed, as sequenced in a study of blood T cells in healthy people across ages. The authors ran a second PCR of 7 to 11 cycles using a sample-barcoded 5' primer and a J-beta primer mix. TCRdb reprocessed the 5' RACE reads via MiXCR and lists one record per CDR3 protein. The data contain over 700,000 distinct CDR3 sequences, about 53% of them singletons. The sequenced sample was blood. The receptors stem from an elderly man in good health.

The rearrangement uses TRBV20-1 and TRBJ1-2; unclear D gene. Germline CDR1 DFQATT, CDR2 SNEGSKA (reference sequence). V was clipped by 2 bases and J by 8 bases, with 21 bases between them. The CDR3 length is 15 residues. CDR3 DNA: TGCAGTGCTAGACGAGTCGCAGAAGGATTGAGGGGCTACACCTTC. Translation: CSARRVAEGLRGYTF.

The sample holds one count of this clonotype. The V call is TRBV29-1, the J call TRBJ1-4, with a weak D call TRBD1 (6 bases). Germline assignment: CDR1 SQVTM and CDR2 ANQGSEA. V was trimmed by 7 bases and J by 5 bases, leaving 14 bases between them. CDR3 length: 13 residues. CDR3 sequence (DNA): TGCAGCGCTCTGACAGGAGGGAATGAAAAACTGTTTTTT. Protein: CSALTGGNEKLFF.

The rearrangement joins TRBV20-1 to TRBJ2-3; a possible D gene is TRBD1 (6 bases). Between the trimmed V and J ends, which lost 1 base and 0 bases, there was a span of 11 bases. CDR3 size: 15 residues. Per germline, CDR1 DFQATT and CDR2 SNEGSKA (reference sequence). The CDR3 is CSARVPGASTDTQYF. The CDR3, as DNA: TGCAGTGCTAGAGTACCAGGGGCTAGCACAGATACGCAGTATTTT.

This chain uses TRBV11-2 with TRBJ2-1, with D possibly being TRBD1 or TRBD2 (7 bases each). V was cut by 5 bases and J by 14 bases, with 13 bases left in between. Germline assignment: CDR1 SGHAT and CDR2 FQNNGV. CDR3 length: 11 residues. The CDR3 spells CASSPGGGKFF. CDR3 coding DNA: TGTGCCAGCAGCCCAGGGGGGGGAAAGTTCTTC. Based on the CDR3 plus reference TRBV11-2 and TRBJ2-1, the full variable domain is EAGVAQSPRYKIIEKRQSVAFWCNPISGHATLYWYQQILGQGPKLLIQFQNNGVVDDSQLPKDRFSAERLKGVDSTLKIQPAKLEDSAVYLCASSPGGGKFFGPGTRLTVL.

This clonotype has just a few counts. This sequence joins TRBV29-1 and TRBJ2-5; D might be TRBD2 (5 bases). Germline CDR1 and CDR2: SQVTM and ANQGSEA. Trimming shortened V by 5 bases and J by 1 base, and 8 bases separated the two germline ends. The CDR3 length is 12 residues. The CDR3 DNA reads as TGCAGCGTTTTCGGGGTCCAAGAGACCCAGTACTTC. Amino acid sequence: CSVFGVQETQYF.

The V call is TRBV2, the J call TRBJ2-3; tentative D call: TRBD2 (6 bases). Looked up from germline, CDR1 is SNHLY and CDR2 is FYNNEI. V was trimmed by 6 bases and J by 14 bases, leaving 24 bases between them. This CDR3 region has 14 residues. In DNA form, the CDR3 reads TGTGCCAGCAGGATCGGGACTCCTCCCAGATACGCGTATTTT. This codes for CASRIGTPPRYAYF.

This clonotype showed up just a few times. The genes are TRBV11-1 and TRBJ2-4, with D perhaps TRBD1 or TRBD2 (5 bases each). The V and J ends lost 5 bases and 0 bases respectively, with 11 bases between them. Per the germline V gene, CDR1 is SGHAT and CDR2 is FQDESV (reference sequence). This CDR3 has 15 residues. The CDR3 DNA reads TGTGCCAGCAGCCCCCTGGGGGAAGCCAAAAACATTCAGTACTTC. Translated: CASSPLGEAKNIQYF.

V usage is TRBV29-1 and J usage is TRBJ1-2; 7 bases line up with TRBD1. The CDR3 consists of 13 residues. Germline CDR1 SQVTM, CDR2 ANQGSEA. J lost 8 bases, V lost 6 bases, and 12 bases had no gene match. For the CDR3, the DNA is TGCAGCGTCTGGTCGACGACAGGGCTCGGCTACACCTTC. Residues: CSVWSTTGLGYTF. The variable domain in full, completed from reference TRBV29-1 and TRBJ1-2, reads SAVISQKPSRDICQRGTSLTIQCQVDSQVTMMFWYRQQPGQSLTLIATANQGSEATYESGFVIDKFPISRPNLTFSTLTVSNMSPEDSSIYLCSVWSTTGLGYTFGSGTRLTVV.

V and J are TRBV10-3 and TRBJ2-1; weak D call: TRBD2 (5 bases). Looked up from germline, CDR1 is ENHRY and CDR2 is SYGVKD. Trimming shortened V by 6 bases and J by 5 bases, and 8 bases separated the two germline ends. The CDR3 totals 12 residues. The CDR3 reads CAIREADNEQFF. The CDR3 bases are TGTGCCATCAGGGAGGCGGACAATGAGCAGTTCTTC.

This clonotype was detected only once. The rearrangement uses TRBV7-2 and TRBJ2-1, with 13 bases identical to TRBD2. Losses at the gene ends were 5 bases for V and 14 bases for J; bases not matched to a gene: 9. Germline-derived CDR1 and CDR2 are SGHTA and FQGNSA. This CDR3 spans 14 amino acids. For the CDR3, the DNA is TGTGCCAGCAGCAGGACTAGCGGGGGCGGAGGGGAGTTCTTC. As protein: CASSRTSGGGGEFF.

The chain combines TRBV20-1 with TRBJ2-4, with D maybe TRBD2 (6 bases). The end of the DNA fits TRBJ2-7 better, so the J call may be wrong. This CDR3 has 15 amino acids. From germline, CDR1 is DFQATT and CDR2 SNEGSKA (reference sequence). The CDR3 loop is CSARGFTSRSYEQYF. DNA of the CDR3: TGCAGTGCTAGAGGGTTCACTAGCAGGTCCTACGAGCAGTACTTC.

This sequence joins TRBV7-9 and TRBJ1-5; 7 bases fit TRBD1. The CDR3 sequence is 16 residues long. The junction had 11 bases not matched to a gene; V was cut back by 6 bases and J by 3 bases. The germline V gene has CDR1 SEHNR and CDR2 FQNEAQ (reference sequence). DNA of the CDR3: TGTGCCAGCAGTAAGTGGGACAGTCCCACCAATCAGCCCCAGCATTTT. Translated, it gives CASSKWDSPTNQPQHF.

This clonotype was observed a handful of times. The chain is built from TRBV18 and TRBJ2-7; 7 bases match TRBD2. The germline V gene has CDR1 KGHSH and CDR2 LQKENI. Germline trimming cut 3 bases from V and 0 bases from J; bases unmatched to any gene: 2. This CDR3 has 14 amino acids. CDR3 region: CASSPGTNSYEQYF. The CDR3 region has the DNA TGTGCCAGCTCACCTGGGACTAACTCCTACGAGCAGTACTTC.

This clonotype turned up a few times. The chain has TRBV11-1 and TRBJ2-1, with TRBD2 matching 11 bases. Germline-derived CDR1 and CDR2 are SGHAT and FQDESV (reference sequence). Losses at the gene ends were 4 bases for V and 8 bases for J; bases not matched to a gene: 4. The CDR3 totals 14 residues. CDR3 loop: CASSSLAGGYEQFF. The DNA for the CDR3 is TGTGCCAGCAGCTCTCTAGCGGGAGGATATGAGCAGTTCTTC.